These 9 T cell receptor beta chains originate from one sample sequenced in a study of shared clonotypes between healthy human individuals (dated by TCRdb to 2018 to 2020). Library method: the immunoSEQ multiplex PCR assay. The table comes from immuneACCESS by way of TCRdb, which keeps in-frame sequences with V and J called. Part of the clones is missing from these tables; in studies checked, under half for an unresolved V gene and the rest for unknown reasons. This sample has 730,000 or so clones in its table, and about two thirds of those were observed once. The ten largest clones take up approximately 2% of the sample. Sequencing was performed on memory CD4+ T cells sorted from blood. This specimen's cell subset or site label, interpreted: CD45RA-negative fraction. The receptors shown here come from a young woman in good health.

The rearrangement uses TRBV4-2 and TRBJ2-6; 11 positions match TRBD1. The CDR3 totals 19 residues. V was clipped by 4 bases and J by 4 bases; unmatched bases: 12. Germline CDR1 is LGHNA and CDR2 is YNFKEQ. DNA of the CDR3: TGTGCCAGCAGCCCCCCATTCCGGGACAGGGGGGCAGGGGCCAACGTCCTGACTTTC. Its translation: CASSPPFRDRGAGANVLTF.

The CDR3, as DNA: TGCGCCAGTTCCGGGACTAGCGGGAGAGAGCAGTACTTC. Residues: CASSGTSGREQYF. The chain combines TRBV10-2 with TRBJ2-7, with TRBD2 matching 14 bases. The trim removed 9 bases at V and 7 bases at J, leaving 5 bases unmatched. In germline, CDR1 is WSHSY, CDR2 SAAADI. The CDR3 has 13 amino acids.

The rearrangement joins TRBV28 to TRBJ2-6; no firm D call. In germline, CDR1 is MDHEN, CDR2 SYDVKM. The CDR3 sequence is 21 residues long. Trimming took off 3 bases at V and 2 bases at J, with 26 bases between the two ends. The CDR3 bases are TGTGCCAGCAGTTTTATATCTCTGGGCGGCCCCTCTGGGGCTGGGGCCAACGTCCTGACTTTC. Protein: CASSFISLGGPSGAGANVLTF.

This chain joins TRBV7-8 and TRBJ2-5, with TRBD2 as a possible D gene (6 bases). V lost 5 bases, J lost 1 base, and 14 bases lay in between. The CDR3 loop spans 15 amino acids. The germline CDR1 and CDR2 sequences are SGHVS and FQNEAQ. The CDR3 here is CASSPPGLRQETQYF. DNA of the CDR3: TGTGCCAGCAGCCCGCCGGGACTGCGCCAAGAGACCCAGTACTTC.

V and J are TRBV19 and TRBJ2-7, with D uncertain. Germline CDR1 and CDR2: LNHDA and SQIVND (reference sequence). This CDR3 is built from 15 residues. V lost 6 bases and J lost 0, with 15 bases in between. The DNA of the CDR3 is TGTGCCAGTAGCGTGGGTCACAGCGTCTCCTACGAGCAGTACTTC. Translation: CASSVGHSVSYEQYF.

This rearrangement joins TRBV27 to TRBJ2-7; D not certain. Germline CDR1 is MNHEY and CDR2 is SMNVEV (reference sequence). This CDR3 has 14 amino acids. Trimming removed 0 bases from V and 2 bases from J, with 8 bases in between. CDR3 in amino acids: CASSLSTPAYEQYF. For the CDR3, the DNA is TGTGCCAGCAGTTTATCCACACCCGCCTACGAGCAGTACTTC.

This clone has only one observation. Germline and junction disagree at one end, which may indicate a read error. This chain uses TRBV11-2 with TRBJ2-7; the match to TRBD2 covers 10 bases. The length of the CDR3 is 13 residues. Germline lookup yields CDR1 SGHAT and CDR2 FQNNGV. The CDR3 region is CASTLAGGHEQYF. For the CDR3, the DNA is TGTGCCAGCACCTTAGCGGGAGGTCACGAGCAGTACTTC.

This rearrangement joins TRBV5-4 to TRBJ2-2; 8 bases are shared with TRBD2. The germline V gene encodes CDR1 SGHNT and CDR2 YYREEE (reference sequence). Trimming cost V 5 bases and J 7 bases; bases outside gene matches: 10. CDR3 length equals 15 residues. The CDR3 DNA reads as TGTGCCAGCAGTGGTAGCGGGATGAGTGGCGGGGAGCTGTTTTTT. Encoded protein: CASSGSGMSGGELFF.

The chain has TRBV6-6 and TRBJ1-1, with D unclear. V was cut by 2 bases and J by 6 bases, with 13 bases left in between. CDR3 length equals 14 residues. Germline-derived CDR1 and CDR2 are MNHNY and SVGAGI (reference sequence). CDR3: CASSYVGVRAEAFF. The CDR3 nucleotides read TGTGCCAGCAGTTACGTTGGGGTCCGGGCTGAAGCTTTCTTT.